These 18 T cell receptor beta chains came from one sample sequenced in a study of blood T cell repertoires in COVID-19. Libraries were prepared by immunoSEQ multiplex PCR; TCRdb keeps only in-frame clonotypes and omits some of them. The sample yields about 180,000 clones, 82% seen once. Sequencing used peripheral blood. The receptors here all came from a woman in her 70s with acute or convalescent COVID-19.

The chain couples TRBV6-2 or TRBV6-3 to TRBJ2-2, with 7 bases lining up with TRBD2. This CDR3 is built from 18 residues. V gave up 2 bases and J gave up 1 base; unmatched junction bases: 10. The germline V gene has CDR1 MNHEY and CDR2 SVGEGT. CDR3 loop: CASSYQSAGLMNTGELFF. Here the CDR3 DNA reads TGTGCCAGCAGTTACCAATCAGCGGGGTTAATGAACACCGGGGAGCTGTTTTTT.

The chain couples TRBV28 to TRBJ2-3, with 16 bases matching TRBD2. This CDR3 comprises 21 residues. The germline V gene encodes CDR1 MDHEN and CDR2 SYDVKM. With 5 bases clipped from V and 3 bases from J, the junction kept 17 bases outside the gene matches. The CDR3 loop reads CASSSHPGTSGRASRTDTQYF. The CDR3 DNA sequence: TGTGCCAGCAGTAGTCACCCGGGGACTAGCGGGAGGGCCTCTAGGACAGATACGCAGTATTTT. The variable domain in full, completed from reference TRBV28 and TRBJ2-3, reads DVKVTQSSRYLVKRTGEKVFLECVQDMDHENMFWYRQDPGLGLRLIYFSYDVKMKEKGDIPEGYSVSREKKERFSLILESASTNQTSMYLCASSSHPGTSGRASRTDTQYFGPGTRLTVL.

This chain joins TRBV5-4 and TRBJ1-2; TRBD1 aligns across 8 bases. The CDR3 has 15 amino acids. After removal of 5 bases from V and 3 bases from J, the junction contained 9 bases not matched to a gene. Germline-derived CDR1 and CDR2 are SGHNT and YYREEE (reference sequence). CDR3 coding DNA: TGTGCCAGCAGTCTGGGCGGACAGGGTGACTATGGCTACACCTTC. Translating gives CASSLGGQGDYGYTF.

The chain links TRBV20-1 to TRBJ2-1, with TRBD1 matching 10 bases. In germline, CDR1 is DFQATT, CDR2 SNEGSKA (reference sequence). CDR3 length: 16 amino acids. J lost 9 bases, V lost 3 bases, and 14 bases had no gene match. CDR3 loop: CSASNPRDRGDGEQFF. The CDR3 nucleotides are TGCAGTGCTAGTAATCCGAGGGACAGGGGAGACGGTGAGCAGTTCTTC.

This chain joins TRBV7-8 and TRBJ2-2; D gene ambiguous. Trimming pared 2 bases from V and 0 bases from J, leaving 13 bases between. This CDR3 spans 17 amino acids. Germline assignment: CDR1 SGHVS and CDR2 FQNEAQ. The CDR3 region is CASSLIVRFANTGELFF. As DNA, the CDR3 is TGTGCCAGCAGCTTAATCGTCAGATTCGCGAACACCGGGGAGCTGTTTTTT.

This clone came up many times. This sequence joins TRBV29-1 and TRBJ2-2; TRBD1 might be the D (6 bases). The germline gives CDR1 SQVTM, CDR2 ANQGSEA. Trimming removed 5 bases at V and 7 bases at J, with 11 bases between. The CDR3 length is 12 residues. For the CDR3, the DNA is TGCAGCGTTCGACCAGGGGTCGGGGAGCTGTTTTTT. Translated: CSVRPGVGELFF.

The chain joins TRBV19 to TRBJ1-4; D call uncertain. Germline V gene data show CDR1 as LNHDA and CDR2 as SQIVND (reference sequence). The germline V and J ends were trimmed by 3 bases and 5 bases, with 7 bases remaining between them. The CDR3 runs 13 residues. The CDR3 coding sequence is TGTGCCAGTAGTATGATAAGCAATGAAAAACTGTTTTTT. Translated, it gives CASSMISNEKLFF.

The gene calls are TRBV27 and TRBJ2-1, with 8 positions matching TRBD1. Looked up from germline, CDR1 is MNHEY and CDR2 is SMNVEV (reference sequence). The CDR3 spans 13 residues. J lost 7 bases, V lost 3 bases, and 2 bases had no gene match. CDR3: CASSFDRGNEQFF. CDR3 DNA: TGTGCCAGCAGTTTTGACAGGGGAAATGAGCAGTTCTTC.

The rearrangement joins TRBV28 to TRBJ1-1, with D uncertain. Germline V lookup: CDR1 MDHEN, CDR2 SYDVKM. V shed 5 bases and J shed 0 bases, with 10 bases lying between them. CDR3 size: 14 residues. CDR3 sequence reads: CASSLPGMNTEAFF. CDR3 bases: TGTGCCAGCAGTCTGCCGGGGATGAACACTGAAGCTTTCTTT.

The V call is TRBV7-2, the J call TRBJ2-3, with 10 bases fitting TRBD2. The junction had 7 bases not matched to a gene; V was cut back by 1 base and J by 6 bases. Germline lookup yields CDR1 SGHTA and CDR2 FQGNSA. This CDR3 comprises 16 residues. The CDR3: CASSLGASGSADTQYF. CDR3 bases: TGTGCCAGCAGCTTAGGGGCTAGCGGGAGTGCGGATACGCAGTATTTT.

V is TRBV5-6 and J is TRBJ2-2; D perhaps matches TRBD1 (6 bases). V lost 4 bases, J lost 5 bases, and 15 bases lay in between. CDR1 SGHDT and CDR2 YYEEEE come from the germline V gene. The CDR3 runs 15 residues. The CDR3 nucleotides read TGTGCCAGCAGCGATGACAGGAGTCGGACCGGGGAGCTGTTTTTT. Its protein product is CASSDDRSRTGELFF.

In this sample, this clone turned up a few times. This chain links TRBV5-5 with TRBJ2-5; D is perhaps TRBD1 (6 bases). From germline, CDR1 is SGHKS and CDR2 YYEKEE (reference sequence). The CDR3 has 15 amino acids. Trimming took 5 bases from V and 4 from J, leaving 18 bases between them. CDR3 coding DNA: TGTGCCAGCAGTGTACAGGGTACTAGGAGAGAGACCCAGTACTTC. Amino acids: CASSVQGTRRETQYF.

In this sample, this clone turned up once. V usage is TRBV2 and J usage is TRBJ1-6, with 7 bases fitting TRBD1. The CDR3 length is 13 residues. The V segment lost 7 bases and the J segment 9 bases; nucleotides outside the gene matches: 6. CDR1 SNHLY and CDR2 FYNNEI come from the germline V gene. The CDR3 DNA is TGTGCCAGCATTTGGGACAGTGCTTCACCCCTCCACTTT. Encoded protein: CASIWDSASPLHF.

The chain has TRBV6-5 and TRBJ2-1; maybe TRBD2 (6 bases). The germline V and J ends were trimmed by 6 bases and 4 bases, with 10 bases remaining between them. The CDR3 is 13 amino acids. Germline V lookup: CDR1 MNHEY, CDR2 SVGAGI. In DNA form, the CDR3 reads TGTGCCAGCAGAACCGGGACTTACAATGAGCAGTTCTTC. It yields the protein CASRTGTYNEQFF.

This chain connects TRBV7-9 to TRBJ2-7, with 7 bases aligning to TRBD1. With V trimmed by 2 bases and J by 6 bases, 16 bases remained unmatched. The CDR3 runs 17 residues. CDR1 and CDR2 from the germline V gene are SEHNR and FQNEAQ (reference sequence). Here the CDR3 DNA reads TGTGCCAGCAGCTTACTAAAGACAGGGACCGGATCGGGCGAGCAGTACTTC. It codes for CASSLLKTGTGSGEQYF.

The V gene is TRBV29-1, the J gene TRBJ2-7; D is possibly TRBD1 (6 bases). V lost 5 bases and J 2 bases, leaving 10 bases between the germline ends. Germline V gene lookup returns CDR1 SQVTM and CDR2 ANQGSEA. This CDR3 contains 12 residues. Written as DNA, the CDR3 is TGCAGCGTTCTACAGGGTCCCTACGAGCAGTACTTC. As protein: CSVLQGPYEQYF.

V usage is TRBV25-1 and J usage is TRBJ1-1; D ambiguous. V was trimmed by 1 base and J by 3 bases, leaving 9 bases between them. Germline CDR1 MGHDK, CDR2 SYGVNS. This CDR3 is built from 14 residues. In DNA form, the CDR3 reads TGTGCCAGCAGTGAATTAGGCGGGTACACTGAAGCTTTCTTT. It yields the protein CASSELGGYTEAFF.

The J gene is TRBJ2-7, the V gene TRBV6-5, with 7 bases matching TRBD2. Germline trimming cut 7 bases from V and 2 bases from J; bases unmatched to any gene: 5. This CDR3 region has 13 residues. Germline CDR1 reads MNHEY; CDR2 reads SVGAGI. CDR3 protein: CASTPSGAYEQYF. DNA for the CDR3: TGTGCCAGCACTCCCAGCGGGGCCTACGAGCAGTACTTC.